This entry lists 3 T cell receptor beta chains sequenced from one sample in a study of graft-versus-host responses after intestinal transplantation. These receptors are not linked to any known antigen. Generated by immunoSEQ multiplex PCR, the TCRdb table keeps only in-frame clones and is missing some. This sample has around 88,000 clones; approximately 90% occur once, and the top ten carry about 8%. Sequences were derived from unstimulated CD8+ T cells sorted from spleen or lymph node cells, sampled before transplant. Source of these receptors: a human donor who was the organ donor for an intestinal transplant.

Only one count was recorded for this clone. V and J are TRBV19 and TRBJ2-5; D is unresolved. CDR3 length: 12 amino acids. CDR1 LNHDA and CDR2 SQIVND come from the germline V gene (reference sequence). V was pared by 7 bases and J by 3 bases, with 9 bases between. The CDR3 nucleotides are TGTGCCAGTAATAATGGCGAAGAGACCCAGTACTTC. Protein sequence: CASNNGEETQYF. The variable domain in full, with the rest retrieved from reference TRBV19 and TRBJ2-5, is DGGITQSPKYLFRKEGQNVTLSCEQNLNHDAMYWYRQDPGQGLRLIYYSQIVNDFQKGDIAEGYSVSREKKESFPLTVTSAQKNPTAFYLCASNNGEETQYFGPGTRLLVL.

The chain couples TRBV30 to TRBJ2-4; TRBD2 might be the D (6 bases). The CDR3 runs 16 residues. CDR1 and CDR2 (germline): GTSNPN, SVGIG (reference sequence). V was cut by 1 base and J by 7 bases, with 20 bases left in between. DNA of the CDR3: TGTGCCTGGAGTGGGAGTAGCGGTTGGTTTTTTAACATTCAGTACTTC. It specifies CAWSGSSGWFFNIQYF.

The chain employs TRBV27 and TRBJ2-7, with 9 nucleotides matching TRBD1. The CDR3 length is 13 residues. Trimming cost V 2 bases and J 5 bases; bases outside gene matches: 1. The germline V gene has CDR1 MNHEY and CDR2 SMNVEV (reference sequence). The CDR3: CASSLGQGNEQYF. DNA for the CDR3: TGTGCCAGCAGTTTAGGACAGGGGAACGAGCAGTACTTC.